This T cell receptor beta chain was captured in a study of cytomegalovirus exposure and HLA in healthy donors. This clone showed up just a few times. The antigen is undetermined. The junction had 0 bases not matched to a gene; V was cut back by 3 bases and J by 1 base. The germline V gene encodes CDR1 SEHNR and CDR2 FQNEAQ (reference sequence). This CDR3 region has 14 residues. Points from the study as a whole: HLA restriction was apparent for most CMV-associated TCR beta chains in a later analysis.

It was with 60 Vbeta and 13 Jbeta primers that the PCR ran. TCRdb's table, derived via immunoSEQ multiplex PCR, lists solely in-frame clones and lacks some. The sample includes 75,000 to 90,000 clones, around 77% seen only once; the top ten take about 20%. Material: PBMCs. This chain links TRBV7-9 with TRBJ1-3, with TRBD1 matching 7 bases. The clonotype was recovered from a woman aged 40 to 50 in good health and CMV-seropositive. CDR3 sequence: CASSLTGSGNTIYF. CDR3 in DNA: TGTGCCAGCAGCTTGACAGGGTCTGGAAACACCATATATTTT.